The source of this TCR beta chain is a study of a mutant IDH1 vaccine in newly diagnosed glioma. Study as a whole: Standard pretreatment was either radiotherapy, temozolomide, or, for most, radiochemotherapy with temozolomide.

The assay was immunoSEQ multiplex PCR, and TCRdb's table has in-frame clones only and misses some. The sample lists around 63,000 clones; 91% were seen once. Of note for this clone: The antigen is unknown.

Germline V gene sequence: CDR1 SGHDT, CDR2 YYEEEE. The CDR3 contains 17 residues. Unmatched junction bases numbered 12, after V lost 2 bases and J lost 7 bases. Time point in this sample: baseline, week 1 (first vaccination visit). The sample's treatment: pre-vaccination baseline after standard-of-care therapy. Regarding the study as a whole: Pseudoprogression seemed unrelated to changes in top peripheral T cell clonotypes.

The source material was PBMCs, sampled from a glioma patient treated with radiotherapy, temozolomide or both. V and J are TRBV5-6 and TRBJ1-6, with 7 bases matching TRBD1. The sequence derives from a man in his forties or fifties with glioma. The CDR3 protein is CASSLYGPGTENSPLHF. The CDR3 DNA reads as TGTGCCAGCAGCTTATATGGCCCCGGGACAGAAAATTCACCCCTCCACTTT.